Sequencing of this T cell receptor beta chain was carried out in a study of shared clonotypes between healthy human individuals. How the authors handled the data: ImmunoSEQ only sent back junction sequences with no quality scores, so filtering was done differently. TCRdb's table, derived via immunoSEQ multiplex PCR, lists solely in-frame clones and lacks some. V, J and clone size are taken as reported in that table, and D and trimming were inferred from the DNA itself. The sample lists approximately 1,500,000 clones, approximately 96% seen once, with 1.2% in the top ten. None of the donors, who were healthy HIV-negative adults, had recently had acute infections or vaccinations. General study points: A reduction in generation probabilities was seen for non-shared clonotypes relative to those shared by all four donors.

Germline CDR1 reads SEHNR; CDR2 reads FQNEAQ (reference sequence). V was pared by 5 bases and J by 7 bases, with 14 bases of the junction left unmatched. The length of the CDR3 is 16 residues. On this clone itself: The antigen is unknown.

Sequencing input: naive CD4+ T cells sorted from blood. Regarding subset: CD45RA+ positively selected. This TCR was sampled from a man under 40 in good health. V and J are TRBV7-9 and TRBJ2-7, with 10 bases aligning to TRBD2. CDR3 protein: CASSISSGRLPWEQYF. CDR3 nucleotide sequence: TGTGCCAGCAGCATATCTAGCGGGAGACTCCCCTGGGAGCAGTACTTC.